This T cell receptor (beta chain) came from a study of T cells in Graves' hyperthyroidism and ophthalmopathy. RNA transcripts provided the source from which TCR beta CDR3 regions were amplified. Researchers ran a first-round RT-PCR on the TCR CDR3 using the HTBI primer set. TCRdb used MiXCR to reprocess the multiplex PCR reads, holding one entry per CDR3 protein. The table records some 600,000 distinct CDR3 sequences, about 15% of them present only once. In making diagnoses, clinical symptoms, serum thyroxine and TRAb, thyroid ultrasound and orbital computed tomography were all used. The CDR3 has 14 amino acids. J was trimmed by 5 bases and V by 2 bases; bases with no gene match: 1. This clonotype was counted ten times or more.

V gene TRBV12-3 or TRBV12-4 combines with J gene TRBJ1-4, with 8 bases fitting TRBD1. The sequence was obtained from a woman in her 30s with Graves' hyperthyroidism that later progressed to Graves' ophthalmopathy. Sample: blood. Here the CDR3 DNA reads TGTGCCAGCAGTTTAAGACAGGGGAATGAAAAACTGTTTTTT. Protein: CASSLRQGNEKLFF.